This T cell receptor (beta chain) was retrieved from a study of hypomethylating agent response in myelodysplastic syndrome. Study information: The most frequent mutation was TET2, in about 50% of the 11 patients.

Looked up from germline, CDR1 is SGDLS and CDR2 is YYNGEE. The J segment lost 4 bases and the V segment lost 0 bases, leaving 4 bases of the junction unmatched. The CDR3 extends over 15 amino acids. Comment on this clone: Its target is unknown.

Findings of the study overall: This small study analyzed only about a dozen patients. Richness, rarefaction diversity and clonality did not change significantly after hypomethylating treatment. Possible novel MDS antigen recognition by shared GLIPH2 clusters needs experimental validation.

Sequencing used immunoSEQ multiplex PCR; TCRdb keeps in-frame clones, though not all of them. The data contain approximately 11,000 clones, 75% to 85% of them singletons. The TCR was taken from a human donor with myelodysplastic syndrome. The V and J genes are TRBV9 and TRBJ1-5; TRBD1 matches at 7 bases. The sequencing used bone marrow, collected before or after starting hypomethylating agent treatment for myelodysplastic syndrome (not recorded which). CDR3 protein: CASSVGAGGNQPQHF. CDR3 bases: TGTGCCAGCAGCGTAGGGGCAGGGGGAAATCAGCCCCAGCATTTT.